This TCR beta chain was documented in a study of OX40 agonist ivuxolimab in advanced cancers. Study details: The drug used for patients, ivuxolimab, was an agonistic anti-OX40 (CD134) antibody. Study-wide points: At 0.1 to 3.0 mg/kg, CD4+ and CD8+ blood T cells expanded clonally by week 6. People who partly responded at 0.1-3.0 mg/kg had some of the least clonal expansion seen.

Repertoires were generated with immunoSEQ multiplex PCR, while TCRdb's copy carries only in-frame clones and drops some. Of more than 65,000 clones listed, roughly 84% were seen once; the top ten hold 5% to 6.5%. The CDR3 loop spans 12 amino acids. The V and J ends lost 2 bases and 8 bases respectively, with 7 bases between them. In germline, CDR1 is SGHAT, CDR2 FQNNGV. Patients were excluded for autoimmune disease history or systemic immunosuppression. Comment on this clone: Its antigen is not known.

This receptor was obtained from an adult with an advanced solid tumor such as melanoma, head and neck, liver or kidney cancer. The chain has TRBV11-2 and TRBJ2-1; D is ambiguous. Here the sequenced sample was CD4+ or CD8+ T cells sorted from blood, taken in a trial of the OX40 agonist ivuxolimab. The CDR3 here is CASSLNRDEQFF. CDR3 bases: TGTGCCAGCAGCTTAAATAGGGATGAGCAGTTCTTC. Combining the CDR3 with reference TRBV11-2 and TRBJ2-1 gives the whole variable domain EAGVAQSPRYKIIEKRQSVAFWCNPISGHATLYWYQQILGQGPKLLIQFQNNGVVDDSQLPKDRFSAERLKGVDSTLKIQPAKLEDSAVYLCASSLNRDEQFFGPGTRLTVL.